This passage covers 32 T cell receptor beta chains from one sample sequenced in a study of CD8+ T cells in alopecia areata. Following RNA extraction, reverse transcription yielded cDNA that acted as the sequencing template. TCRdb's copy holds only in-frame clones and misses some; the assay was immunoSEQ multiplex PCR. The sample lists 200,000 to 250,000 clones, roughly 40% occurring once. Treatment meaning: oral pan-JAK inhibitor, 5-10 mg twice daily. Sequences were derived from CD4+ T cells sorted from blood, sampled around week 36, from a patient treated with tofacitinib. All receptors come from a human donor with alopecia areata.

The sample holds a few counts of this clone. The V call is TRBV15, the J call TRBJ2-1, with D possibly being TRBD1 (6 bases). V shed 0 bases and J shed 4 bases, with 13 bases lying between them. This CDR3 region has 16 residues. The germline CDR1 and CDR2 sequences are LNHNV and YYDKDF (reference sequence). The DNA for the CDR3 is TGTGCCACCAGCAGAGATGGCGCAGGGACATACAATGAGCAGTTCTTC. Translation: CATSRDGAGTYNEQFF.

This clone was seen only once. The chain joins TRBV4-2 to TRBJ2-3; TRBD2 aligns across 12 bases. The length of the CDR3 is 18 residues. Per germline, CDR1 LGHNA and CDR2 YNFKEQ. V trimming: 0 bases; J trimming: 6 bases; junction bases outside the gene matches: 10. The CDR3 DNA is TGTGCCAGCAGCCAAGATCGAGGGTCGCTAGCGGGAGGGGATACGCAGTATTTT. The encoded protein is CASSQDRGSLAGGDTQYF.

This clone was seen a few times. The rearrangement uses TRBV29-1 and TRBJ1-4, with 10 bases fitting TRBD1. The V segment lost 5 bases and the J segment 8 bases; nucleotides outside the gene matches: 2. Germline CDR1 SQVTM, CDR2 ANQGSEA. The CDR3 has 12 residues. CDR3 in amino acids: CSVQDRGEKLFF. Here the CDR3 DNA reads TGCAGCGTTCAGGACAGGGGGGAAAAACTGTTTTTT.

The J gene is TRBJ2-1, the V gene TRBV29-1; possible D gene TRBD2, 6 bases. Germline CDR1 reads SQVTM; CDR2 reads ANQGSEA. V was cut by 4 bases and J by 4 bases, with 14 bases left in between. The CDR3 length is 14 residues. The CDR3 loop is CSVVLAQSYNEQFF. CDR3 DNA sequence: TGCAGCGTTGTTCTAGCGCAAAGTTACAATGAGCAGTTCTTC.

This sequence joins TRBV29-1 and TRBJ1-1; D gene unclear. Germline assignment: CDR1 SQVTM and CDR2 ANQGSEA. CDR3 length: 11 amino acids. Trimming removed 3 bases at V and 6 bases at J, with 8 bases between. Here the CDR3 reads CSVDLGSEAFF. DNA of the CDR3: TGCAGCGTTGATCTCGGTTCTGAAGCTTTCTTT. Combining the CDR3 with reference TRBV29-1 and TRBJ1-1 gives the whole variable domain SAVISQKPSRDICQRGTSLTIQCQVDSQVTMMFWYRQQPGQSLTLIATANQGSEATYESGFVIDKFPISRPNLTFSTLTVSNMSPEDSSIYLCSVDLGSEAFFGQGTRLTVV.

The rearrangement uses TRBV30 and TRBJ1-5, with D possibly TRBD1 on 5 matching bases. Trimming stripped 1 base from V and 10 bases from J, with 23 bases between. Germline lookup yields CDR1 GTSNPN and CDR2 SVGIG (reference sequence). This CDR3 has 16 residues. The chain's CDR3 is CAWSDPWMGEISPQHF. The CDR3 bases are TGTGCCTGGAGTGACCCTTGGATGGGGGAGATCAGCCCCCAGCATTTT.

This clone was counted only a few times. This chain links TRBV19 with TRBJ2-2; the match to TRBD1 covers 8 bases. The ends lost 4 bases at V and 4 bases at J; junction bases unmatched: 8. The CDR3 consists of 16 residues. From germline, CDR1 is LNHDA and CDR2 SQIVND (reference sequence). The CDR3 DNA follows: TGTGCCAGTAGTAACAGGGGGTATATGAGCACCGGGGAGCTGTTTTTT. This sequence encodes CASSNRGYMSTGELFF.

V is TRBV7-9 and J is TRBJ2-1; maybe TRBD1 (5 bases). CDR3 size: 14 residues. Germline V gene sequence: CDR1 SEHNR, CDR2 FQNEAQ (reference sequence). The germline V and J ends were trimmed by 2 bases and 6 bases, with 11 bases remaining between them. The chain's CDR3 is CASSLSAGLNEQFF. In DNA, the CDR3 is TGTGCCAGCAGCTTATCTGCAGGGCTCAATGAGCAGTTCTTC.

The chain joins TRBV7-3 to TRBJ2-1; 10 nucleotides line up with TRBD2. Germline V gives CDR1 SGHTA, CDR2 FQGTGA. V shed 1 base, J shed 7 bases, and the junction held 7 bases outside the gene matches. CDR3 size: 16 residues. CDR3 region: CASSLNLAGDTNEQFF. Written as DNA, the CDR3 is TGTGCCAGCAGCTTAAATCTAGCGGGAGATACGAATGAGCAGTTCTTC.

V gene TRBV14 combines with J gene TRBJ2-5; D is ambiguous. V was cut by 0 bases and J by 5 bases, with 4 bases left in between. The CDR3 extends over 12 amino acids. Germline V gene data show CDR1 as SGHDN and CDR2 as FVKESK. The DNA for the CDR3 is TGTGCCAGCAGCCAAGATGGGGAGACCCAGTACTTC. Translated: CASSQDGETQYF.

The V and J genes are TRBV5-1 and TRBJ2-1; D might be TRBD2 (6 bases). Per germline, CDR1 SGHRS and CDR2 YFSETQ. Trimming left V 1 base short and J 6 bases short, with 14 bases between. The CDR3 length is 15 residues. In DNA form, the CDR3 reads TGCGCCAGCAGCTTGTGGGCGGGACGGGTCAATGAGCAGTTCTTC. The encoded protein is CASSLWAGRVNEQFF.

This clone was counted a few times. Different DNA sequences within this sample yield the same CDR3. The V call is TRBV27, the J call TRBJ1-2, with D perhaps matching TRBD1 (6 bases). V lost 3 bases and J lost 4, with 12 bases in between. The germline CDR1 and CDR2 sequences are MNHEY and SMNVEV (reference sequence). CDR3 length: 14 amino acids. CDR3 in DNA: TGTGCCAGCAGTTTCTCGGGACAAGGCTATGGCTACACCTTC. Amino acid sequence: CASSFSGQGYGYTF.

This chain uses TRBV25-1 with TRBJ2-7; TRBD1 might be the D (6 bases). V lost 3 bases and J 3 bases, leaving 9 bases between the germline ends. The CDR3 extends over 13 amino acids. Germline values: CDR1 MGHDK, CDR2 SYGVNS. This CDR3 reads CASSETGIYEQYF. DNA for the CDR3: TGTGCCAGCAGTGAGACAGGTATCTACGAGCAGTACTTC.

V and J are TRBV11-2 and TRBJ2-3; no reliable D call. The V gene's germline CDR1 is SGHAT and CDR2 FQNNGV. The CDR3 sequence is 12 residues long. Trimming took off 5 bases at V and 5 bases at J, with 8 bases between the two ends. The CDR3 here is CASSRPLDTQYF. The CDR3 coding sequence is TGTGCCAGCAGCCGCCCGTTAGATACGCAGTATTTT.

The chain is built from TRBV28 and TRBJ1-2, with TRBD1 as a possible D gene (5 bases). Trimming stripped 7 bases from V and 4 bases from J, with 19 bases between. The CDR3 loop spans 15 amino acids. Germline-derived CDR1 and CDR2 are MDHEN and SYDVKM. CDR3 sequence (DNA): TGTGCCAGCATCCGCCCCGGGGGGAGCGGCTATGGCTACACCTTC. Translating it yields CASIRPGGSGYGYTF.

The rearrangement joins TRBV4-1 to TRBJ1-1; no reliable D call. CDR1 and CDR2 from the germline V gene are MGHRA and YSYEKL. The CDR3 sequence is 14 residues long. V lost 1 base, J lost 3 bases, and 9 bases lay in between. Written as DNA, the CDR3 is TGCGCCAGCAGCCAAGGTATTGGTTACACTGAAGCTTTCTTT. The encoded protein is CASSQGIGYTEAFF.

V is TRBV7-6 and J is TRBJ2-6, with 10 bases lining up with TRBD1. Germline V gene data show CDR1 as SGHVS and CDR2 as FNYEAQ. The length of the CDR3 is 18 residues. V gave up 4 bases and J gave up 1 base; unmatched junction bases: 7. The CDR3 bases are TGTGCCAGCAGCTCCCGGACAGGGGGTCCTTCTGGGGCCAACGTCCTGACTTTC. Its protein product is CASSSRTGGPSGANVLTF.

The chain combines TRBV29-1 with TRBJ2-2; 15 nucleotides align to TRBD2. The V segment lost 7 bases and the J segment 7 bases; nucleotides outside the gene matches: 4. Per the germline V gene, CDR1 is SQVTM and CDR2 is ANQGSEA. The CDR3 loop spans 14 amino acids. CDR3 coding DNA: TGCAGCGCGGGGACTAGCGGGAGGTTCGGGGAGCTGTTTTTT. It translates to CSAGTSGRFGELFF.

The chain employs TRBV2 and TRBJ2-5, with D maybe TRBD1 (6 bases). The J call may be wrong; the DNA end is better matched by TRBJ2-7. The CDR3 has 14 residues. Germline-derived CDR1 and CDR2 are SNHLY and FYNNEI. The CDR3 DNA follows: TGTGCCAGCAGCCGGGACAAACTTTACTACGAGCAGTACTTC. As protein: CASSRDKLYYEQYF.

CDR3 sequence reads: CASSTIINQPQHF. CDR3 DNA sequence: TGTGCCAGCAGCACGATTATAAATCAGCCCCAGCATTTT. The rearrangement joins TRBV4-2 to TRBJ1-5; D unclear. Germline lookup yields CDR1 LGHNA and CDR2 YNFKEQ. The CDR3 is 13 residues long. Trimming left V 5 bases short and J 4 bases short, with 9 bases between.

This clone was counted ten times or more. V gene TRBV6-5 combines with J gene TRBJ1-5; D not certain. The germline V and J ends were trimmed by 6 bases and 5 bases, with 11 bases remaining between them. Germline V gene data show CDR1 as MNHEY and CDR2 as SVGAGI. The CDR3 has 13 residues. CDR3: CASRRKRDQPQHF. CDR3 DNA: TGTGCCAGCAGGCGCAAACGAGATCAGCCCCAGCATTTT.

The chain employs TRBV7-2 and TRBJ2-7; no clear D gene. Germline V gene data show CDR1 as SGHTA and CDR2 as FQGNSA. The CDR3 length is 12 residues. V lost 2 bases and J lost 3, with 5 bases in between. CDR3 bases: TGTGCCAGCAGCTTACGATACTACGAGCAGTACTTC. Residues: CASSLRYYEQYF.

The genes are TRBV30 and TRBJ1-1; no clear D gene. There are 12 residues in the CDR3. The germline V gene encodes CDR1 GTSNPN and CDR2 SVGIG (reference sequence). V lost 5 bases, J lost 2 bases, and 9 bases lay in between. CDR3 in amino acids: CAWGRLNTEAFF. The DNA of the CDR3 is TGTGCCTGGGGGCGGTTAAACACTGAAGCTTTCTTT.

There are a few counts of this clone. This same CDR3 is encoded by further DNA sequences in the sample. The chain links TRBV7-9 to TRBJ1-3; the D gene is possibly TRBD1 (6 bases). The V gene lost 5 bases and the J gene lost 4 bases, with 15 bases spanning the gap. The CDR3 is made up of 15 amino acids. CDR1 is SEHNR, CDR2 FQNEAQ, per germline (reference sequence). CDR3 in DNA: TGTGCCAGCAGCCCCAGGGGCTTCTCCGGAAACACCATATATTTT. It encodes CASSPRGFSGNTIYF.

This clone has only a few counts. The chain employs TRBV29-1 and TRBJ2-5; D possibly corresponds to TRBD1 (5 bases). Germline CDR1 SQVTM, CDR2 ANQGSEA. The CDR3 is 12 amino acids. The V gene lost 6 bases and the J gene lost 3 bases, with 11 bases spanning the gap. This CDR3 is CSVAGPEETQYF. Here the CDR3 DNA reads TGCAGCGTCGCAGGGCCGGAAGAGACCCAGTACTTC. Complete variable domain (other parts from reference TRBV29-1 and TRBJ2-5): SAVISQKPSRDICQRGTSLTIQCQVDSQVTMMFWYRQQPGQSLTLIATANQGSEATYESGFVIDKFPISRPNLTFSTLTVSNMSPEDSSIYLCSVAGPEETQYFGPGTRLLVL.

The chain has TRBV5-1 and TRBJ1-1, with a weak D call TRBD1 (5 bases). The CDR3 has 14 amino acids. Trimming removed 6 bases from V and 5 bases from J, with 17 bases in between. Germline V gene sequence: CDR1 SGHRS, CDR2 YFSETQ. CDR3 nucleotide sequence: TGCGCCAGCACGGACGGCGGGGCTGGGACTGAAGCTTTCTTT. Translation: CASTDGGAGTEAFF.

This clone has a handful of counts. The CDR3 sequence is CASSTGTGMYNEQFF. CDR3 nucleotides: TGTGCCAGCAGCACCGGGACAGGGATGTACAATGAGCAGTTCTTC. The chain has TRBV2 and TRBJ2-1; 9 nucleotides match TRBD1. There are 15 residues in the CDR3. Germline V gene sequence: CDR1 SNHLY, CDR2 FYNNEI. The trim removed 6 bases at V and 4 bases at J, leaving 7 bases unmatched.

This CDR3 is CASSAHTGTYEQYF. CDR3 coding DNA: TGTGCCAGCAGCGCGCATACAGGGACCTACGAGCAGTACTTC. The genes are TRBV9 and TRBJ2-7, with D tentatively TRBD1 (6 bases). V lost 3 bases and J lost 2, with 12 bases in between. Germline values: CDR1 SGDLS, CDR2 YYNGEE. The CDR3 totals 14 residues.

At least ten counts were recorded for this clone. The sample holds other DNA sequences that translate to the same CDR3. The rearrangement links TRBV27 to TRBJ2-7, with D maybe TRBD2 (5 bases). The germline V gene encodes CDR1 MNHEY and CDR2 SMNVEV (reference sequence). CDR3 length: 15 residues. V gave up 2 bases and J gave up 0 bases, with 11 bases separating them. This CDR3 reads CASSLVPGSSYEQYF. CDR3 coding DNA: TGTGCCAGCAGTTTAGTTCCGGGGAGCTCCTACGAGCAGTACTTC.

This chain joins TRBV7-9 and TRBJ2-7; weak D call: TRBD2 (6 bases). V was clipped by 3 bases and J by 5 bases, with 17 bases between them. The germline CDR1 and CDR2 sequences are SEHNR and FQNEAQ (reference sequence). The CDR3 has 15 residues. The CDR3 DNA sequence: TGTGCCAGCAGCTTGGGGCGGGGAAACCTTCACGAGCAGTACTTC. The encoded protein is CASSLGRGNLHEQYF.

In its sample, this clone was seen a few times. The chain employs TRBV19 and TRBJ1-1; D is unresolved. Trimming took 6 bases from V and 1 from J, leaving 12 bases between them. CDR1 is LNHDA and CDR2 is SQIVND in the germline V gene (reference sequence). The CDR3 totals 14 residues. The DNA of the CDR3 is TGTGCCAGTAGATTCCCCCGGGGGAACACTGAAGCTTTCTTT. Its translation is CASRFPRGNTEAFF.

In the case of this clone: This CDR3 is also generated by other DNA sequences in the sample. The V and J genes are TRBV5-4 and TRBJ2-5; TRBD2 matches at 7 bases. The CDR3 length is 13 residues. V was pared by 2 bases and J by 4 bases, with 2 bases of the junction left unmatched. Per germline, CDR1 SGHNT and CDR2 YYREEE (reference sequence). The DNA for the CDR3 is TGTGCCAGCAGCTTAGCGGGAAGAGAGACCCAGTACTTC. Translated, it gives CASSLAGRETQYF.